This T cell receptor beta chain was identified during a study of tumor and adjacent non-tumor tissue in lung cancer. Study summary: The cohort had about twelve adenocarcinoma, a couple of squamous cell and 1 small cell patients. Each sample yielded 3.5 million to 5 million productive TCRbeta reads on average.

This clonotype came up many times. Its cognate antigen is unknown. Notes on the study in general: Compared with tumor, normal lung showed significantly lower TCR diversity.

This sample's RNA came from whole unsorted tissue. TCRbeta libraries were built with three rounds of nested PCR, modified from ARM-PCR. TCRdb redid the calling of the multiplex PCR reads with MiXCR, one entry per CDR3 protein. The table lists around 200,000 distinct CDR3 sequences, approximately 74% of them singletons. Trimming cost V 0 bases and J 6 bases, with 15 bases left between them. The germline CDR1 and CDR2 sequences are SGHNT and YYREEE (reference sequence). The CDR3 has 16 residues. The chain combines TRBV5-4 with TRBJ1-4, with D possibly matching TRBD1 (6 bases). This clonotype was sampled from a man aged 55-75 years with non-small cell lung cancer. Sequencing was done on a sample of lung tumor tissue. The CDR3 sequence is CASSLGGGHGDEKLFF. The DNA of the CDR3 is TGTGCCAGCAGCTTGGGCGGGGGGCATGGGGATGAAAAACTGTTTTTT.